This TCR beta chain was profiled in a study of T cells in Graves' hyperthyroidism and ophthalmopathy. There are many counts of this clonotype. The CDR3 totals 15 residues. Germline-derived CDR1 and CDR2 are MNHNS and SASEGT. The V segment lost 5 bases and the J segment 0 bases; nucleotides outside the gene matches: 6. Researchers took RNA transcripts and amplified the TCR beta CDR3 regions from them. HTBI primers were the set used in a first-round RT-PCR of the TCR CDR3. TCRdb re-derived calls from the multiplex PCR reads in MiXCR, one entry per CDR3 protein. The table lists around 620,000 distinct CDR3 sequences, approximately 14% of them singletons.

The sequenced material came from blood. The clonotype comes from a woman under 30 with Graves' ophthalmopathy. The rearrangement joins TRBV6-1 to TRBJ1-1; TRBD1 agrees at 7 bases. CDR3 residues: CASSYTGVLNTEAFF. As DNA, the CDR3 is TGTGCCAGCAGTTATACAGGGGTATTGAACACTGAAGCTTTCTTT.